This T cell receptor (beta chain) was found in a study of blood T cells in healthy people across ages. Extraction yielded at least 5.5 micrograms of total RNA per sample. Combining a sample-barcoded 5' primer with a J-beta primer mix, a second PCR ran for roughly 6 to 12 cycles. A single record per CDR3 protein comes from TCRdb applying MiXCR to the 5' RACE reads. The sample has 1 million to 1.2 million distinct CDR3 sequences, under 40% seen once; the top ten hold around 13%. This CDR3 comprises 15 residues. Trimming cost V 5 bases and J 9 bases, with 19 bases left between them. The origin of this receptor is a man between 18 and 35 years old in good health. The V gene is TRBV12-3 or TRBV12-4, the J gene TRBJ1-4; the D gene is possibly TRBD1 (5 bases). Sequenced material: blood. CDR3 protein: CASSPLGDGNKKLFF. The DNA for the CDR3 is TGTGCCAGCAGTCCTCTGGGGGATGGGAATAAAAAACTGTTTTTT.